Shown below are 18 T cell receptor beta chains from a single sample sequenced in a study of tumor-infiltrating lymphocytes in primary liver carcinoma. Researchers drew blood RNA from unsorted whole blood and extracted germline DNA as well. Priming with a constant-region primer yielded TCR beta cDNA from about 500 ng total RNA. ARM-PCR, slightly modified, supplied the TCR beta libraries through three nested multiplex PCR rounds. A C-beta reverse primer was combined with TRBV1-TRBV30 forward primers in the first two PCR rounds, and each round had roughly 9 cycles. TCRdb analysed the multiplex PCR reads with MiXCR anew, one entry per CDR3 protein. Of fewer than 350,000 distinct CDR3 sequences in the sample, less than 65% were seen once. Sequenced sample: peripheral blood. The source is a man aged 35 to 55 with primary liver carcinoma and hepatitis B virus infection.

V is TRBV6-1 and J is TRBJ2-7; D is unclear. Trimming shortened V by 7 bases and J by 0 bases, and 10 bases separated the two germline ends. Germline V gives CDR1 MNHNS, CDR2 SASEGT. This CDR3 region has 13 residues. DNA for the CDR3: TGTGCCAGCACCGAAAACTGCTCCTACGAGCAGTACTTC. This translates into CASTENCSYEQYF.

Details on this clonotype: This may be a read error, as it is one base from a much larger clone. J is TRBJ2-3 and V is TRBV10-3, with 8 bases aligning to TRBD2. CDR1 and CDR2 from the germline V gene are ENHRY and SYGVKD. V was pared by 3 bases and J by 5 bases, with 7 bases of the junction left unmatched. The CDR3 runs to 15 residues. As DNA, the CDR3 is TGTGCCATCAGTGACGGCGGGAGGCCCATAGATACGCAGTATTTT. Amino acid sequence: CAISDGGRPIDTQYF.

This clonotype occurred once. CDR3 coding DNA: TGCGCCAGCAGCCTAAAAAACGTCCGGACTAGCGGGTTTTCTAGCTCCTACGAGCAGTACTTC. Encoded protein: CASSLKNVRTSGFSSSYEQYF. The J gene is TRBJ2-7, the V gene TRBV4-1; TRBD2 matches 11 bases. The germline gives CDR1 MGHRA, CDR2 YSYEKL. V dropped 4 bases and J dropped 0; count of bases not matched to a gene: 20. CDR3 length: 21 amino acids.

Notes on this clonotype: A much larger clonotype is one base distant, so this may be a read error. V usage is TRBV4-1 and J usage is TRBJ2-7; D uncertain. The ends were cut back, 6 bases at V and 0 bases at J, with 18 bases in the middle. There are 16 residues in the CDR3. Germline V CDR1 and CDR2: MGHRA, YSYEKL. CDR3 in DNA: TGCGCCAGCAGGCACATGTGGACCTATAGCTCCTACGAGCAGTACTTC. It codes for CASRHMWTYSSYEQYF.

This clonotype was counted many times. This chain uses TRBV7-9 with TRBJ2-2, with 9 bases matching TRBD2. V lost 5 bases, J lost 2 bases, and 9 bases stayed unmatched. The CDR3 length is 17 residues. Looked up from germline, CDR1 is SEHNR and CDR2 is FQNEAQ (reference sequence). Written as DNA, the CDR3 is TGTGCCAGCAGCCCAGCGGGAGGTGGCTCTAACACCGGGGAGCTGTTTTTT. It translates to CASSPAGGGSNTGELFF.

In the case of this clonotype: The missing conserved phenylalanine or tryptophan at the end of this CDR3 makes a read error likely. CDR3 amino acids: CASRGTSGSTGELFI. CDR3 bases: TGTGCCAGCAGGGGGACTAGCGGGAGTACGGGGGAACTGTTTATT. The genes are TRBV11-3 and TRBJ2-2; 14 bases line up with TRBD2. The CDR3 covers 15 residues. Germline assignment: CDR1 SGHNT and CDR2 YENEEA.

With regard to this clonotype: It may be a read error: a sequence one base away is much more abundant. The rearrangement uses TRBV5-4 and TRBJ2-1; no clear D gene. The germline CDR1 and CDR2 sequences are SGHNT and YYREEE (reference sequence). V lost 3 bases to trimming and J lost 8 bases, with 6 bases between them. This CDR3 has 11 residues. Written as DNA, the CDR3 is TGTGCCAGCAGCTCTTACGATGAGCAGTTCTTC. As protein: CASSSYDEQFF. The whole variable domain, remainder taken from reference TRBV5-4 and TRBJ2-1, is ETGVTQSPTHLIKTRGQQVTLRCSSQSGHNTVSWYQQALGQGPQFIFQYYREEENGRGNFPPRFSGLQFPNYSSELNVNALELDDSALYLCASSSYDEQFFGPGTRLTVL.

Worth noting for this clonotype: Since a much larger clone is just one base distant, this may be a read error. The chain combines TRBV29-1 with TRBJ2-1; weak D call: TRBD2 (5 bases). The CDR3 is 11 amino acids. Germline CDR1 reads SQVTM; CDR2 reads ANQGSEA. CDR3 in amino acids: CRSSEGNEQFF. The CDR3 nucleotides are TGCAGGTCCTCCGAGGGCAATGAGCAGTTCTTC.

The chain joins TRBV10-3 to TRBJ2-1, with 8 bases matching TRBD1. Germline lookup yields CDR1 ENHRY and CDR2 SYGVKD. J gave up 2 bases and V 0 bases, and 3 bases lay outside the gene matches. CDR3 length: 16 residues. The CDR3 coding sequence is TGTGCCATCAGTGAGTCGTTACAGGGGGCCTACAATGAGCAGTTCTTC. Translated, it gives CAISESLQGAYNEQFF.

The J gene is TRBJ2-3, the V gene TRBV11-2, with a weak D call TRBD1 (5 bases). This CDR3 spans 13 amino acids. Germline V gene lookup returns CDR1 SGHAT and CDR2 FQNNGV. The CDR3, as DNA: TGTGTCACGACGCGTATGCGGACAAATACGCAGTATTTT. This sequence encodes CVTTRMRTNTQYF.

The genes are TRBV11-2 and TRBJ2-3; TRBD2 matches 8 bases. This CDR3 is built from 18 residues. J lost 0 bases, V lost 6 bases, and 14 bases had no gene match. CDR1 is SGHAT and CDR2 is FQNNGV in the germline V gene. CDR3 coding DNA: TGTGCCAGCAGTCGACCAAGAGGTAGCGGGACTAGCACAGATACGCAGTATTTT. It specifies CASSRPRGSGTSTDTQYF.

The rearrangement joins TRBV28 to TRBJ2-7, with D tentatively TRBD2 (7 bases). The CDR3 is 14 amino acids. The V end was cut by 3 bases, the J end by 9 bases, with 18 bases between. Germline V gene lookup returns CDR1 MDHEN and CDR2 SYDVKM. The CDR3 loop reads CASSLGGAIGVQYF. The CDR3 nucleotides are TGTGCCAGCAGTTTGGGGGGGGCTATAGGCGTGCAGTACTTC.

This clonotype was seen many times. The CDR3 nucleotides are TGTGCCAGCAGCCTCCGCTCGATTGACACGCAGTATTTT. Protein sequence: CASSLRSIDTQYF. V and J are TRBV13 and TRBJ2-3, with D unclear. Germline loops: CDR1 PRHDT, CDR2 FYEKMQ (reference sequence). Trimming stripped 5 bases from V and 9 bases from J, with 15 bases between. This CDR3 is built from 13 residues.

In the case of this clonotype: The junction and the germline gene differ at one end; a read error may be behind it. CDR3 sequence: CSSSRVETQYF. The CDR3 coding sequence is TGTTCCAGCAGTAGGGTGGAGACCCAGTACTTC. This chain joins TRBV28 and TRBJ2-5; D unresolved. This CDR3 has 11 amino acids. CDR1 MDHEN and CDR2 SYDVKM come from the germline V gene.

In regard to this clonotype: This clone may be a read error of a much larger clone one base away. V usage is TRBV7-9 and J usage is TRBJ2-7; 8 bases fit TRBD1. The CDR3 totals 14 residues. Germline V lookup: CDR1 SEHNR, CDR2 FQNEAQ (reference sequence). The V gene end was trimmed by 6 bases and the J gene end by 5 bases; junction bases not matched to a gene: 9. The CDR3 region is CASSRPGQANEQYF. Here the CDR3 DNA reads TGTGCCAGCAGTCGTCCGGGACAGGCTAACGAGCAGTACTTC.

This clonotype was seen only a few times. This is likely a read error, given that the CDR3 carries no conserved phenylalanine or tryptophan at its end. The rearrangement uses TRBV12-3 or TRBV12-4 and TRBJ2-1; the D is unclear. CDR3 length: 12 residues. The CDR3 sequence: CASSTPGNEQFL. DNA of the CDR3: TGTGCTAGCAGTACCCCTGGCAATGAGCAGTTCCTC.

A single count supports this clonotype. This chain links TRBV21-1 with TRBJ1-1; whether TRBD1, the table's D call, matches the DNA was not checked. TRBV21-1 is given as a pseudogene. The CDR3 spans 19 residues. The CDR3, as DNA: TGTGCCAACAGCAAAGAGATCGGGACAGGGAAATCTCTGAACACTGAAGCTTTCTTT. It specifies CANSKEIGTGKSLNTEAFF.

With respect to this clonotype: A much larger clone lies one base from this, so it may be a read error. The chain combines TRBV6-6 with TRBJ1-6; 7 bases agree with TRBD1. Germline loops: CDR1 MNHNY, CDR2 SVGAGI (reference sequence). V was pared by 5 bases and J by 10 bases, with 20 bases of the junction left unmatched. The CDR3 runs to 18 residues. This CDR3 is CASSPPEGARIPVSPLHF. DNA of the CDR3: TGTGCCAGCAGTCCTCCGGAGGGGGCGCGTATACCAGTGTCACCCCTCCACTTT.